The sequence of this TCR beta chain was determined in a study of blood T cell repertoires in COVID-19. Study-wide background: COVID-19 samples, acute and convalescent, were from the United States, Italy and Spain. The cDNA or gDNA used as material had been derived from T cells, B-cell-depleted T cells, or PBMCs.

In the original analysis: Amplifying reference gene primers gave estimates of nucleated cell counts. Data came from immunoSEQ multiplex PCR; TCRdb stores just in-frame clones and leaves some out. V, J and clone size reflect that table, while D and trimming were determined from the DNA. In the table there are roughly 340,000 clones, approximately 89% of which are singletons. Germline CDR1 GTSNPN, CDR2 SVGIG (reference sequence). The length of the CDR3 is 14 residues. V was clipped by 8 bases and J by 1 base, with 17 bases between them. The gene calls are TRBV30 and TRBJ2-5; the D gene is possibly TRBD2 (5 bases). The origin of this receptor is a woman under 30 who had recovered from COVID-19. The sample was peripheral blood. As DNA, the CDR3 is TGTGCCACAAACGTCCCGGGATCCCAAGAGACCCAGTACTTC. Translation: CATNVPGSQETQYF.